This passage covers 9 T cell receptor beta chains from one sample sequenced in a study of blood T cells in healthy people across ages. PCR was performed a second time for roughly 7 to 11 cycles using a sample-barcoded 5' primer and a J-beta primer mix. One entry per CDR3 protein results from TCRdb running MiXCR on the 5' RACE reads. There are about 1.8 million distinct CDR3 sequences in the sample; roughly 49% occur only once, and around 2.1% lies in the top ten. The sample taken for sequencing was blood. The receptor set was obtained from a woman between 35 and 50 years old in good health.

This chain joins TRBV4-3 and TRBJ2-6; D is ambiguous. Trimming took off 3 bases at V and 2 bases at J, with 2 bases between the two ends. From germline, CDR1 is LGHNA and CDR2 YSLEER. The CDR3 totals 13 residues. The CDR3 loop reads CASSHPGANVLTF. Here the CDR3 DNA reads TGCGCCAGCAGCCACCCTGGGGCCAACGTCCTGACTTTC.

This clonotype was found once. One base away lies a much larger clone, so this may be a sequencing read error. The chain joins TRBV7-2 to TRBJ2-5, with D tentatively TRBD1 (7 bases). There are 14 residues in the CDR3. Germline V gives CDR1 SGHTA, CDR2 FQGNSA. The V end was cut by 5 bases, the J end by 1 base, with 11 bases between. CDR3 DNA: TGTGCCAGCAGCGCGGGACAGCTCCAAGAGACCCAGTACTTC. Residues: CASSAGQLQETQYF.

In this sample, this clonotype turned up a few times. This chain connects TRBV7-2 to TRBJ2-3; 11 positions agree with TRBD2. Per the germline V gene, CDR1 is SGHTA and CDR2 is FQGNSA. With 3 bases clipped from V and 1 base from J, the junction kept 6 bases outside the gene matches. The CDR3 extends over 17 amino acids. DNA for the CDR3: TGTGCCAGCAGCTTGCGGATGACTAGCGGGGGCACAGATACGCAGTATTTT. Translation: CASSLRMTSGGTDTQYF.

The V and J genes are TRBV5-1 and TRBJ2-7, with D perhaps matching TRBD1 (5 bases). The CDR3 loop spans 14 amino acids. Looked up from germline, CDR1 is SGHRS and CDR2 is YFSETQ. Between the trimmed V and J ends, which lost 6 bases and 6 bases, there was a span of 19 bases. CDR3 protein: CASTWGPSSTEQYF. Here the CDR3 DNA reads TGCGCCAGCACCTGGGGCCCTAGTTCCACCGAGCAGTACTTC.

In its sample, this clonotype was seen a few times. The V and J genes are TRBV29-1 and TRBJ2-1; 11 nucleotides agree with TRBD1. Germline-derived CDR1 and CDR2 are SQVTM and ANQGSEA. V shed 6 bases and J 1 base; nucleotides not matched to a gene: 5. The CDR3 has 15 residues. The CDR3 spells CSVAGTGGSYNEQFF. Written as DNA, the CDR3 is TGCAGCGTCGCCGGGACAGGGGGGTCCTACAATGAGCAGTTCTTC.

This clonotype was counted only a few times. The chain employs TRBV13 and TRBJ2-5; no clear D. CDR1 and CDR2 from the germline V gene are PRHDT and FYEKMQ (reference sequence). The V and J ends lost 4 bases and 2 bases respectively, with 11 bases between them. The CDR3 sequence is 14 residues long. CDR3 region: CASSYNLDQETQYF. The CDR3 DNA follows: TGTGCCAGCAGCTACAATCTCGATCAAGAGACCCAGTACTTC.

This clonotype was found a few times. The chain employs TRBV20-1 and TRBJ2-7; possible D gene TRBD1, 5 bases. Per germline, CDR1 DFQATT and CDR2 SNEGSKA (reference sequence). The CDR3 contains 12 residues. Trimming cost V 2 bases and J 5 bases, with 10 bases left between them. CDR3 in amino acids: CSARKGVDEQYF. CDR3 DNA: TGCAGTGCTAGAAAAGGGGTGGACGAGCAGTACTTC.

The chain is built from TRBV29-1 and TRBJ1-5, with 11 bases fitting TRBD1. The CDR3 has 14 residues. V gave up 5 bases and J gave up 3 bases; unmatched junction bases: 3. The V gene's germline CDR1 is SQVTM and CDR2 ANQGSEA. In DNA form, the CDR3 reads TGCAGCGTTTGGGACAGGGGGGACAATCAGCCCCAGCATTTT. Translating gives CSVWDRGDNQPQHF. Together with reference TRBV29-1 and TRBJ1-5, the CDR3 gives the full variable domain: SAVISQKPSRDICQRGTSLTIQCQVDSQVTMMFWYRQQPGQSLTLIATANQGSEATYESGFVIDKFPISRPNLTFSTLTVSNMSPEDSSIYLCSVWDRGDNQPQHFGDGTRLSIL.

DNA for the CDR3: TGTGCCAGCAGCTCAGGACTAGCGGGCTCGACACCCGGAGGTACGCAGTATTTT. Its translation: CASSSGLAGSTPGGTQYF. The chain joins TRBV21-1 to TRBJ2-3; the table calls TRBD2, which could not be checked here. TRBV21-1 is a documented pseudogene. CDR3 size: 18 residues.